A single sample gave rise to the 8 T cell receptor beta chains below, sequenced in a study of T-cell reconstitution after alpha-beta-depleted transplantation in children (dated by TCRdb to 2016 to 2018). The intended sense of this specimen's treatment or condition label: allogeneic hematopoietic cell transplantation with graft depleted of TCRalphabeta T cells and CD19 B cells. Library preparation was by PCR. TCRdb records Illumina HiSeq 2500 as the sequencer. Molecular barcoding was employed in the preparation of TCR libraries, with unique molecular identifiers being used to normalize TCRbeta repertoire quantification. TCRdb reworked the public reads: Q25 trimming with fastp, MiXCR clone assembly, productive beta chains retained. Entries that share a CDR3 protein sequence are merged under the most common genes and DNA. The table for this sample lists some 600,000 distinct CDR3 sequences; over 10% of them were counted only once. The ten largest make up around 2.2% of the sample.

The sequenced sample was PBMCs, mostly from graft donor cells, obtained 360 days after TCRalphabeta/CD19-depleted stem cell transplant. The receptors stem from a male patient between 5 and 17 years old who had a stem cell transplant for acute myeloid leukemia, so the T cells may come from the graft donor.

This clonotype showed up many times. The chain links TRBV28 to TRBJ2-7; D remains ambiguous. Trimming removed 3 bases at V and 4 bases at J, with 16 bases between. The CDR3 is made up of 15 amino acids. CDR1 MDHEN and CDR2 SYDVKM come from the germline V gene. As DNA, the CDR3 is TGTGCCAGCAGTTTTGTCCGGCGTCTGTTATACGAGCAGTACTTC. This translates into CASSFVRRLLYEQYF.

The chain recombines TRBV6-1 with TRBJ2-5, with 7 bases lining up with TRBD2. V was clipped by 8 bases and J by 7 bases; unmatched bases: 13. The V gene's germline CDR1 is MNHNS and CDR2 SASEGT. This CDR3 region has 14 residues. The CDR3: CASRYSGPHGTQYF. The CDR3 nucleotides read TGTGCCAGCCGATATAGCGGGCCTCATGGGACCCAGTACTTC.

The table lists this clonotype with many counts. This sequence joins TRBV29-1 and TRBJ1-6; tentative D call: TRBD1 (6 bases). V lost 5 bases and J 5 bases, leaving 13 bases between the germline ends. Germline V lookup: CDR1 SQVTM, CDR2 ANQGSEA. CDR3 length: 14 residues. The CDR3 here is CSVKSGQNNSPLHF. The CDR3 DNA sequence: TGCAGCGTTAAATCCGGACAGAATAATTCACCCCTCCACTTT.

The sample holds many counts of this clonotype. V is TRBV5-1 and J is TRBJ2-5; 10 bases are a match to TRBD2. The CDR3 loop spans 15 amino acids. CDR1 and CDR2 from the germline V gene are SGHRS and YFSETQ. With V trimmed by 4 bases and J by 4 bases, 7 bases remained unmatched. CDR3: CASSRLAGVGETQYF. DNA of the CDR3: TGCGCCAGCAGCAGGCTAGCGGGAGTCGGAGAGACCCAGTACTTC.

The CDR3 nucleotides are TGTGCCAGCAGCCGACGCTTTGGAGGGAAAGCCGGGGAGCTGTTTTTT. It specifies CASSRRFGGKAGELFF. This chain uses TRBV6-1 with TRBJ2-2, with a tentative D call TRBD2 (6 bases). The V end lost 6 bases, the J end lost 6 bases, and 20 bases lay between the germline ends. Germline CDR1 is MNHNS and CDR2 is SASEGT. The CDR3 is made up of 16 amino acids.

This clonotype was recorded at least ten times. The chain joins TRBV20-1 to TRBJ2-2; 10 positions agree with TRBD2. J lost 6 bases, V lost 6 bases, and 4 bases had no gene match. From germline, CDR1 is DFQATT and CDR2 SNEGSKA (reference sequence). CDR3 size: 13 residues. This CDR3 is CSASGRASGELFF. In DNA form, the CDR3 reads TGCAGTGCGAGCGGGAGGGCCTCCGGGGAGCTGTTTTTT.

The chain employs TRBV2 and TRBJ2-3; 9 bases are shared with TRBD2. Germline V gives CDR1 SNHLY, CDR2 FYNNEI. The CDR3 sequence is 17 residues long. V trimming: 0 bases; J trimming: 4 bases; junction bases outside the gene matches: 8. CDR3 sequence: CASSEAQVAGVADTQYF. The CDR3, as DNA: TGTGCCAGCAGTGAAGCGCAGGTAGCGGGAGTGGCAGATACGCAGTATTTT.

This clonotype was seen a handful of times. The V call is TRBV28, the J call TRBJ2-5, with 7 bases aligning to TRBD2. The germline CDR1 and CDR2 sequences are MDHEN and SYDVKM. With V trimmed by 2 bases and J by 5 bases, 8 bases remained unmatched. The CDR3 contains 15 residues. The chain's CDR3 is CASSLTAGYRETQYF. The CDR3 DNA reads TGTGCCAGCAGTTTAACAGCGGGATACAGGGAGACCCAGTACTTC.